The 23 T cell receptor beta chains below come from one sample, sequenced in a study of cytomegalovirus exposure and HLA in healthy donors. PCR was performed using 60 Vbeta and 13 Jbeta primers. TCRdb keeps only in-frame clones here, not all; method: immunoSEQ multiplex PCR. Among tens of thousands of clones listed, around 62% were seen once. Sequenced: PBMCs. The receptor set was obtained from a male donor in good health and CMV-seropositive.

The chain joins TRBV5-6 to TRBJ1-4; D ambiguous. There are 14 residues in the CDR3. Trimming pared 5 bases from V and 3 bases from J, leaving 11 bases between. CDR1 is SGHDT and CDR2 is YYEEEE in the germline V gene. The CDR3 region is CASRRRSPNEKLFF. DNA for the CDR3: TGTGCCAGCAGGAGGCGGTCTCCTAATGAAAAACTGTTTTTT.

CDR3 in amino acids: CASNSGQGDEKLFF. CDR3 coding DNA: TGTGCCAGCAATTCCGGACAGGGGGATGAAAAACTGTTTTTT. The chain carries TRBV28 and TRBJ1-4; TRBD1 matches at 10 bases. In germline, CDR1 is MDHEN, CDR2 SYDVKM. Unmatched junction bases numbered 5, after V lost 7 bases and J lost 6 bases. The CDR3 is 14 amino acids.

About this clone: In the same sample, other DNA sequences code for this CDR3. The gene calls are TRBV28 and TRBJ1-1; the D gene is possibly TRBD1 (6 bases). The CDR3 has 13 amino acids. V dropped 6 bases and J dropped 2 bases, with 10 bases sitting between them. Germline V gene lookup returns CDR1 MDHEN and CDR2 SYDVKM. The CDR3 loop is CASRDSLNTEAFF. CDR3 DNA: TGTGCCAGCAGGGACAGCCTAAACACTGAAGCTTTCTTT.

This clone was seen a handful of times. The rearrangement links TRBV20-1 to TRBJ2-7; D possibly corresponds to TRBD1 (5 bases). V gave up 6 bases and J gave up 6 bases, with 12 bases separating them. Germline assignment: CDR1 DFQATT and CDR2 SNEGSKA (reference sequence). The CDR3 totals 11 residues. The CDR3 DNA reads TGCAGTGCAAGGGGTACGGGCGAGCAGTACTTC. Translating it yields CSARGTGEQYF.

V is TRBV7-8 and J is TRBJ2-2; D gene unclear. V was trimmed by 0 bases and J by 5 bases, leaving 22 bases between them. This CDR3 has 19 residues. Per germline, CDR1 SGHVS and CDR2 FQNEAQ. The CDR3 DNA sequence: TGTGCCAGCAGCTTAGCATCTCCTGGAGCCGGAGTACAAACCGGGGAGCTGTTTTTT. It specifies CASSLASPGAGVQTGELFF. The full variable domain, completed using reference TRBV7-8 and TRBJ2-2, is GAGVSQSPRYKVAKRGQDVALRCDPISGHVSLFWYQQALGQGPEFLTYFQNEAQLDKSGLPSDRFFAERPEGSVSTLKIQRTQQEDSAVYLCASSLASPGAGVQTGELFFGEGSRLTVL.

This clone appeared a single time. The chain uses TRBV19 and TRBJ2-6; tentatively, D is TRBD2 (6 bases). The CDR3 loop spans 16 amino acids. Per the germline V gene, CDR1 is LNHDA and CDR2 is SQIVND (reference sequence). V lost 7 bases and J 0 bases, leaving 13 bases between the germline ends. This CDR3 is CASKEGWGSGANVLTF. As DNA, the CDR3 is TGTGCCAGTAAGGAGGGGTGGGGCTCTGGGGCCAACGTCCTGACTTTC.

The table lists this clone with a count of one. The CDR3 DNA is TGTGCCTGGAGTGGTGGACTAAATTCACCCCTCCACTTT. This gives the protein CAWSGGLNSPLHF. The rearrangement links TRBV30 to TRBJ1-6; D call uncertain. CDR3 length: 13 amino acids. CDR1 GTSNPN and CDR2 SVGIG come from the germline V gene (reference sequence). V was pared by 1 base and J by 7 bases, with 8 bases between.

The gene calls are TRBV7-2 and TRBJ1-2; the D is unclear. The CDR3 extends over 11 amino acids. The germline gives CDR1 SGHTA, CDR2 FQGNSA. Trimming cost V 5 bases and J 1 base, with 2 bases left between them. This chain's CDR3 is CASSLNYGYTF. CDR3 sequence (DNA): TGTGCCAGCAGCCTTAACTATGGCTACACCTTC.

The genes are TRBV28 and TRBJ1-5; weak D call: TRBD1 (5 bases). The length of the CDR3 is 13 residues. V was pared by 10 bases and J by 9 bases, with 19 bases between. The germline V gene has CDR1 MDHEN and CDR2 SYDVKM. CDR3 region: CAIRRSGERPQHF. CDR3 nucleotides: TGTGCCATCCGGCGGTCGGGGGAGAGGCCCCAGCATTTT.

J is TRBJ1-2 and V is TRBV28; 9 nucleotides line up with TRBD1. V lost 8 bases to trimming and J lost 6 bases; unmatched junction nucleotides: 1. The CDR3 is 11 residues long. CDR1 is MDHEN and CDR2 is SYDVKM in the germline V gene. CDR3 region: CASWTGDGYTF. CDR3 coding DNA: TGTGCCAGCTGGACAGGGGATGGCTACACCTTC.

The gene calls are TRBV12-5 and TRBJ1-5; TRBD1 matches at 10 bases. V gave up 5 bases and J gave up 5 bases; unmatched junction bases: 9. The CDR3 has 16 residues. Per germline, CDR1 LGHNT and CDR2 FRNRAP. CDR3 coding DNA: TGTGCTAGTGGTGCCTCCGGGACAGGGGCCCATCAGCCCCAGCATTTT. It encodes CASGASGTGAHQPQHF.

This clone occurred a few times. V usage is TRBV10-3 and J usage is TRBJ2-5; tentatively, D is TRBD1 (6 bases). This CDR3 contains 15 residues. V lost 0 bases, J lost 5 bases, and 13 bases lay in between. From germline, CDR1 is ENHRY and CDR2 SYGVKD. This CDR3 reads CAISESMGARETQYF. CDR3 bases: TGTGCCATCAGTGAGTCGATGGGGGCCCGGGAGACCCAGTACTTC.

The J gene is TRBJ2-2, the V gene TRBV28, with D perhaps TRBD1 (6 bases). CDR1 MDHEN and CDR2 SYDVKM come from the germline V gene. V gave up 8 bases and J gave up 2 bases, with 15 bases separating them. The CDR3 totals 15 residues. CDR3 loop: CASDTGTTNTGELFF. The CDR3 DNA follows: TGTGCCAGCGATACCGGGACAACAAACACCGGGGAGCTGTTTTTT.

V and J are TRBV7-2 and TRBJ1-5, with D possibly TRBD1 on 5 matching bases. In germline, CDR1 is SGHTA, CDR2 FQGNSA. The V gene lost 5 bases and the J gene lost 2 bases, with 7 bases spanning the gap. CDR3 size: 13 residues. The CDR3 DNA follows: TGTGCCAGCAGCCCACAGGGCAATCAGCCCCAGCATTTT. It codes for CASSPQGNQPQHF.

This rearrangement joins TRBV5-4 to TRBJ2-1; 8 positions match TRBD1. The CDR3 covers 14 residues. V trimming: 4 bases; J trimming: 6 bases; junction bases outside the gene matches: 6. Germline-derived CDR1 and CDR2 are SGHNT and YYREEE (reference sequence). The chain's CDR3 is CASSTRTGINEQFF. CDR3 nucleotide sequence: TGTGCCAGCAGCACCCGGACAGGGATCAATGAGCAGTTCTTC.

The chain has TRBV6-5 and TRBJ2-5; D call uncertain. The CDR3 is made up of 14 amino acids. CDR1 is MNHEY and CDR2 is SVGAGI in the germline V gene. Trimming stripped 0 bases from V and 4 bases from J, with 9 bases between. CDR3 in amino acids: CASSYSPGRETQYF. Written as DNA, the CDR3 is TGTGCCAGCAGTTACTCCCCAGGCCGAGAGACCCAGTACTTC.

The chain is built from TRBV27 and TRBJ2-3; the match to TRBD2 covers 7 bases. The CDR3 loop spans 15 amino acids. V dropped 6 bases and J dropped 5; count of bases not matched to a gene: 11. Germline lookup yields CDR1 MNHEY and CDR2 SMNVEV (reference sequence). The CDR3 region is CASSRWGGAGDTQYF. CDR3 nucleotide sequence: TGTGCCAGCAGCCGTTGGGGAGGGGCGGGAGATACGCAGTATTTT.

The chain recombines TRBV5-1 with TRBJ2-5; 7 nucleotides align to TRBD1. Germline V gene lookup returns CDR1 SGHRS and CDR2 YFSETQ. The CDR3 runs to 13 residues. The junction had 4 bases not matched to a gene; V was cut back by 3 bases and J by 5 bases. Written as DNA, the CDR3 is TGCGCCAGCAGCTGGGGGACAGAGGAGACCCAGTACTTC. It specifies CASSWGTEETQYF.

The CDR3 protein is CASSVYTGELFF. In nucleotides, the CDR3 is TGTGCCAGCAGTGTCTACACCGGGGAGCTGTTTTTT. The V and J genes are TRBV2 and TRBJ2-2; the D is unclear. The length of the CDR3 is 12 residues. Deletions cut 4 bases from V and 3 bases from J, with 3 bases between. Germline CDR1 reads SNHLY; CDR2 reads FYNNEI.

The CDR3 DNA follows: TGTGCCAGCAGCTTAGGCCAAGGGGGAGGGGACTATGGCTACACCTTC. Protein product: CASSLGQGGGDYGYTF. The genes are TRBV7-8 and TRBJ1-2; a possible D gene is TRBD1 (6 bases). The germline V gene encodes CDR1 SGHVS and CDR2 FQNEAQ. V lost 1 base and J 3 bases, leaving 15 bases between the germline ends. The CDR3 loop spans 16 amino acids. The whole variable domain, remainder taken from reference TRBV7-8 and TRBJ1-2, is GAGVSQSPRYKVAKRGQDVALRCDPISGHVSLFWYQQALGQGPEFLTYFQNEAQLDKSGLPSDRFFAERPEGSVSTLKIQRTQQEDSAVYLCASSLGQGGGDYGYTFGSGTRLTVV.

The chain has TRBV5-6 and TRBJ2-5, with unresolved D. Trimming cost V 0 bases and J 2 bases, with 11 bases left between them. In germline, CDR1 is SGHDT, CDR2 YYEEEE. The length of the CDR3 is 15 residues. The chain's CDR3 is CASSLDGLIQETQYF. CDR3 coding DNA: TGTGCCAGCAGCTTGGATGGGCTAATACAAGAGACCCAGTACTTC.

This clone was recorded a few times. The rearrangement joins TRBV19 to TRBJ2-5, with D unclear. The CDR3 loop spans 13 amino acids. Trimming cost V 3 bases and J 3 bases, with 8 bases left between them. Looked up from germline, CDR1 is LNHDA and CDR2 is SQIVND (reference sequence). The CDR3 DNA follows: TGTGCCAGTAGTATTGGTCAGAAAGAGACCCAGTACTTC. Its protein is CASSIGQKETQYF.

The J gene is TRBJ1-5, the V gene TRBV7-8, with D uncertain. The CDR3 has 15 amino acids. Germline-derived CDR1 and CDR2 are SGHVS and FQNEAQ. Trimming stripped 5 bases from V and 2 bases from J, with 13 bases between. The CDR3 sequence: CASSPGRVGNQPQHF. DNA for the CDR3: TGTGCCAGCAGCCCCGGGAGGGTCGGCAATCAGCCCCAGCATTTT.